Listed below are T cell receptor beta chains from one sample, sequenced in a study of blood T cell repertoires in COVID-19. Some clones are missing from TCRdb's copy, which holds only in-frame ones; the method was immunoSEQ multiplex PCR. The sample shows under 85,000 clones, 90% of them seen only once. Sequencing input: peripheral blood. These receptors were collected from a middle-aged man with acute or convalescent COVID-19. The CDR3 runs from the conserved cysteine through the conserved F or W. The D gene is left open where the match is weak. The listing skips clone size in some rows; elsewhere it reads once, few, many or a size class.

TGTGCCAGCAGTTATATCCTCGAGCAGTACTTC	CASSYILEQYF	NA	TRBV6-2/TRBV6-3	NA	TRBJ2-7
TGCGCCAGCAGCTTGGGACTCAACTACAATGAGCAGTTCTTC	CASSLGLNYNEQFF	NA	TRBV5-1	NA	TRBJ2-1
TGCGCCAGTGGGGGGGGGTTTCCAGTGTCTGTTCAGCCCCAGCATTTT	CASGGGFPVSVQPQHF	NA	TRBV10-2	NA	TRBJ1-5
TGTGCCAGCAGCTTAGGCGGGACTAGCGGACAAGAGACCCAGTACTTC	CASSLGGTSGQETQYF	NA	TRBV7-2	TRBD2	TRBJ2-5
TGCGCCAGCAGCTTGACAGGGCCCGGCGGAGCTTTCTTT	CASSLTGPGGAFF	NA	TRBV5-1	NA	TRBJ1-1
TGTGCCAGCAGCCAAGCGTTGGGCAGGGTCTCCTACGAGCAGTACTTC	CASSQALGRVSYEQYF	NA	TRBV3-1/TRBV3-2	NA	TRBJ2-7
TGTGCCAGCTCACCTGAGAGACTAGCATCCGATACGCAGTATTTT	CASSPERLASDTQYF	NA	TRBV18	TRBD2	TRBJ2-3
TGTGCCAGTAGTATAGATGGGACTAGCGGGACCCACAATGAGCAGTTCTTC	CASSIDGTSGTHNEQFF	once	TRBV19	TRBD2	TRBJ2-1
TGCGCCAGCAGTCAATCGATTGGCGGGAGTGGTGAGCAGTTCTTC	CASSQSIGGSGEQFF	NA	TRBV23-1	TRBD2	TRBJ2-1
TGCAGTGCTAGTACGGCAGGGGGTCAGCCCCAGCATTTT	CSASTAGGQPQHF	NA	TRBV20-1	TRBD1	TRBJ1-5
TGTGCCAGCAGTTCATGGGACAGGGGTAACGGGGAGCTGTTTTTT	CASSSWDRGNGELFF	NA	TRBV5-4	TRBD1	TRBJ2-2
TGTGCCAGCAGTACTTCAGGGATGGGGACCTACGAGCAGTACTTC	CASSTSGMGTYEQYF	few	TRBV6-5	NA	TRBJ2-7
TGTGCCAGCTCACCATCCTTACAGGGGATTGAGCAGTACTTC	CASSPSLQGIEQYF	NA	TRBV18	TRBD1	TRBJ2-7
TGTGCCAGCAGCTTAGTGCAACTAGCGGGAGGGCCGACAGATACGCAGTATTTT	CASSLVQLAGGPTDTQYF	NA	TRBV7-2	TRBD2	TRBJ2-3
TGTGCCAGCAGCCAAGGAGACTACAGATACACTGAAGCTTTCTTT	CASSQGDYRYTEAFF	NA	TRBV7-9	NA	TRBJ1-1
TGTGCTAGTGGCCAGGTGGGAGTGAACACTGAAGCTTTCTTT	CASGQVGVNTEAFF	NA	TRBV12-5	NA	TRBJ1-1
TGTGCCAGCAGCCCCGCCACAGGGCGACTTGACTATGGCTACACCTTC	CASSPATGRLDYGYTF	NA	TRBV5-4	NA	TRBJ1-2
TGTGCCAGCAGCGTAGTTGGAAGGGGACAGGGGGCAGATACGCAGTATTTT	CASSVVGRGQGADTQYF	NA	TRBV9	TRBD1	TRBJ2-3
TGTGCCAGCAGCCCGGCGGGGCGTACTTCACCCCTCCACTTT	CASSPAGRTSPLHF	NA	TRBV7-9	NA	TRBJ1-6
TGCAGTGCTAGTTTGGGACAGAATTATGGCTACACCTTC	CSASLGQNYGYTF	NA	TRBV20-1	TRBD1	TRBJ1-2
TGTGCCGCTGGACAGAAAAACACTGAAGCTTTCTTT	CAAGQKNTEAFF	NA	TRBV10-3	NA	TRBJ1-1
TGTGCCAGCAGCATGATGCTACTAGCGGGAGGGTTCAGAGGGACCCAGTACTTC	CASSMMLLAGGFRGTQYF	NA	TRBV5-4	TRBD2	TRBJ2-5
TGCAGCGTGGCCTTGGGACAGGGGGCCACCGGGGAGCTGTTTTTT	CSVALGQGATGELFF	NA	TRBV29-1	TRBD1	TRBJ2-2
TGTGCCAGCAGCTTAGACCGGTCGGGACTAGCGGGACTGCTTGGGCAGTTCTTC	CASSLDRSGLAGLLGQFF	NA	TRBV11-2	TRBD2	TRBJ2-1
TGTGCCAGCAGCTTGGGCAGACTAGCGGGAGGGGGGACCCAGTACTTC	CASSLGRLAGGGTQYF	once	TRBV5-4	TRBD2	TRBJ2-5
TGTGCCAGCAGCTACCAGGGGATGACTGGAAACACCATATATTTT	CASSYQGMTGNTIYF	NA	TRBV6-5	NA	TRBJ1-3
TGTGCCACCAGGACGGAGGGGGCCTTTGGCTACACCTTC	CATRTEGAFGYTF	NA	TRBV15	TRBD1	TRBJ1-2
TGTGCCACCAGCAGAAGGACAGGGGCAGGCAACACTGAAGCTTTCTTT	CATSRRTGAGNTEAFF	NA	TRBV15	TRBD1	TRBJ1-1
TGTGCCAGCAGCTTAGTACGGGTATATGGCTACACCTTC	CASSLVRVYGYTF	NA	TRBV11-2	NA	TRBJ1-2